The clone carrying this T cell receptor (beta chain) was seen only a few times. Its antigen is unknown. This CDR3 spans 21 amino acids. Trimming at V came to 0 bases and at J to 1 base, leaving 15 bases not matched to a gene. Germline CDR1 is SGDLS and CDR2 is YYNGEE. This entry comes from a study of T cell repertoires in cytomegalovirus infection. From the reads, TCRdb called clonotypes with MiXCR, one entry per CDR3 protein. The sample contains 49,000 or so distinct CDR3 sequences, about 19% of which appear only once. The source material was CD8+ T cells from cultured PBMCs, sampled from culture after CMV antigen stimulation. The chain employs TRBV9 and TRBJ1-4, with 10 positions matching TRBD1. The TCR originated in a human donor in good health (CMV status not recorded). Some clones in this sample may be carry-over from other donors' samples. CDR3 DNA sequence: TGTGCCAGCAGCGTAGGCCGAAACCGGGACAGGGGAAAAGGAACTAATGAAAAACTGTTTTTT. Its protein product is CASSVGRNRDRGKGTNEKLFF. Combining the CDR3 with reference TRBV9 and TRBJ1-4 gives the whole variable domain DSGVTQTPKHLITATGQRVTLRCSPRSGDLSVYWYQQSLDQGLQFLIQYYNGEERAKGNILERFSAQQFPDLHSELNLSSLELGDSALYFCASSVGRNRDRGKGTNEKLFFGSGTQLSVL.